The 27 T cell receptor beta chains listed next were all sequenced from one sample in a study of graft-versus-host responses after intestinal transplantation. Produced via immunoSEQ multiplex PCR; TCRdb's table is partial and in-frame only. This table holds roughly 90,000 clones, 85% to 95% found once. These TCRs' antigens remain unknown. The sequencing used unstimulated CD4+ T cells sorted from spleen or lymph node cells, collected before transplant. These receptor sequences come from a human donor who was the organ donor for an intestinal transplant.

The chain combines TRBV25-1 with TRBJ1-2; 8 nucleotides match TRBD1. CDR1 and CDR2 (germline): MGHDK, SYGVNS. The CDR3 contains 12 residues. J gave up 5 bases and V 4 bases, and 0 bases lay outside the gene matches. The CDR3 region has the DNA TGTGCCAGCAGTGGGACAGGGTATGGCTACACCTTC. It specifies CASSGTGYGYTF.

V is TRBV7-9 and J is TRBJ2-1, with 11 bases fitting TRBD1. Unmatched junction bases numbered 6, after V lost 3 bases and J lost 8 bases. CDR3 length: 15 residues. Germline V CDR1 and CDR2: SEHNR, FQNEAQ (reference sequence). The CDR3 sequence is CASSFTDRGLDEQFF. CDR3 DNA: TGTGCCAGCAGCTTCACGGACAGGGGGCTGGATGAGCAGTTCTTC.

The chain joins TRBV30 to TRBJ2-7, with a tentative D call TRBD1 (6 bases). CDR3 length equals 12 residues. Trimming took 5 bases from V and 2 from J, leaving 10 bases between them. Germline V gene data show CDR1 as GTSNPN and CDR2 as SVGIG (reference sequence). DNA of the CDR3: TGTGCCTGGCGGGACACCACCTACGAGCAGTACTTC. Its translation: CAWRDTTYEQYF.

The chain couples TRBV30 to TRBJ1-6, with 9 bases lining up with TRBD1. Germline V gene data show CDR1 as GTSNPN and CDR2 as SVGIG (reference sequence). J lost 7 bases, V lost 0 bases, and 4 bases had no gene match. CDR3 length: 15 amino acids. The CDR3 loop reads CAWSVAGTGNSPLHF. The CDR3 nucleotides read TGTGCCTGGAGTGTAGCCGGGACAGGGAATTCACCCCTCCACTTT. The complete variable domain, with remaining parts taken from reference TRBV30 and TRBJ1-6, reads SQTIHQWPATLVQPVGSPLSLECTVEGTSNPNLYWYRQAAGRGLQLLFYSVGIGQISSEVPQNLSASRPQDRQFILSSKKLLLSDSGFYLCAWSVAGTGNSPLHFGNGTRLTVT.

The rearrangement joins TRBV7-8 to TRBJ2-3, with 11 bases fitting TRBD2. CDR1 SGHVS and CDR2 FQNEAQ come from the germline V gene. Trimming took 2 bases from V and 5 from J; bases not matched to a gene: 6. This CDR3 comprises 16 residues. CDR3 in DNA: TGTGCCAGCAGCTTATTGCCTAGCGGGGGGCGAGATACGCAGTATTTT. It is translated as CASSLLPSGGRDTQYF.

V is TRBV2 and J is TRBJ2-7, with D possibly being TRBD1 (6 bases). The V gene's germline CDR1 is SNHLY and CDR2 FYNNEI. The CDR3 has 17 amino acids. Trimming pared 6 bases from V and 2 bases from J, leaving 23 bases between. The CDR3 sequence: CASRKTTRQERTYEQYF. CDR3 in DNA: TGTGCCAGCAGGAAGACAACCAGACAGGAAAGAACCTACGAGCAGTACTTC.

The V call is TRBV18, the J call TRBJ1-4, with D possibly matching TRBD1 (5 bases). Germline CDR1 and CDR2: KGHSH and LQKENI. The CDR3 consists of 14 residues. V gave up 6 bases and J gave up 0 bases, with 8 bases separating them. The chain's CDR3 is CASSTGATNEKLFF. Written as DNA, the CDR3 is TGTGCCAGCTCCACAGGCGCAACTAATGAAAAACTGTTTTTT.

CDR3 residues: CASSEGDRVSDTQYF. CDR3 coding DNA: TGCGCCAGCAGCGAGGGGGACAGGGTCAGCGATACGCAGTATTTT. The genes are TRBV5-1 and TRBJ2-3; TRBD1 agrees at 9 bases. Germline V gene data show CDR1 as SGHRS and CDR2 as YFSETQ. The CDR3 contains 15 residues. V lost 4 bases and J lost 6; bases outside the gene matches: 9.

The V gene is TRBV5-4, the J gene TRBJ1-6, with 7 bases identical to TRBD1. The V gene end was trimmed by 0 bases and the J gene end by 9 bases; junction bases not matched to a gene: 3. This CDR3 spans 14 amino acids. From germline, CDR1 is SGHNT and CDR2 YYREEE (reference sequence). Written as DNA, the CDR3 is TGTGCCAGCAGCTTGGGGACAGGAGGTTCACCCCTCCACTTT. Amino acids: CASSLGTGGSPLHF.

The J gene is TRBJ2-4, the V gene TRBV19; 7 nucleotides match TRBD1. Germline trimming cut 5 bases from V and 7 bases from J; bases unmatched to any gene: 11. The CDR3 has 15 amino acids. Germline CDR1 and CDR2: LNHDA and SQIVND (reference sequence). CDR3 coding DNA: TGTGCCAGTAGTGTCCCCAGACAGGGTTGGAACATTCAGTACTTC. Protein sequence: CASSVPRQGWNIQYF.

In the case of this clone: Its ends do not fully match the called genes, so a read error is possible. V and J are TRBV7-9 and TRBJ2-7; D perhaps matches TRBD1 (5 bases). The CDR3 loop spans 12 amino acids. CDR1 is SEHNR and CDR2 is FQNEAQ in the germline V gene (reference sequence). The CDR3 is CASSLQGLRPEF. For the CDR3, the DNA is TGTGCCAGCAGCTTACAGGGATTGAGGCCCGAATTC.

The V call is TRBV10-1, the J call TRBJ2-5, with D perhaps matching TRBD1 (6 bases). The germline V gene has CDR1 WNHNN and CDR2 SYGVQD (reference sequence). This CDR3 contains 14 residues. V lost 1 base to trimming and J lost 7 bases, with 13 bases between them. CDR3 sequence: CASSEFTGSGTQYF. The CDR3 bases are TGCGCCAGCAGTGAGTTCACAGGGAGTGGGACCCAGTACTTC.

The V and J genes are TRBV10-3 and TRBJ1-3; D is possibly TRBD1 (5 bases). The CDR3 has 15 residues. V was trimmed by 6 bases and J by 0 bases, leaving 12 bases between them. In germline, CDR1 is ENHRY, CDR2 SYGVKD. CDR3 in amino acids: CAIRKDTVSGNTIYF. The CDR3 DNA is TGTGCCATCAGGAAGGACACTGTCTCTGGAAACACCATATATTTT.

This sequence joins TRBV7-9 and TRBJ1-2, with TRBD1 identical over 12 bases. The CDR3 has 16 residues. J lost 2 bases, V lost 2 bases, and 3 bases had no gene match. The germline V gene has CDR1 SEHNR and CDR2 FQNEAQ (reference sequence). The CDR3 spells CASSLTGTGGNYGYTF. CDR3 bases: TGTGCCAGCAGCTTAACCGGGACAGGGGGCAACTATGGCTACACCTTC.

The V gene is TRBV6-1, the J gene TRBJ2-1; 9 nucleotides align to TRBD2. This CDR3 has 14 residues. J lost 9 bases, V lost 11 bases, and 14 bases had no gene match. CDR1 and CDR2 from the germline V gene are MNHNS and SASEGT. The CDR3 region is CALEMRGGWGEQFF. The CDR3 DNA reads TGTGCCCTCGAAATGCGGGGGGGGTGGGGTGAGCAGTTCTTC.

The chain couples TRBV10-1 to TRBJ2-3; D may be TRBD1 (6 bases). V lost 6 bases, J lost 5 bases, and 15 bases lay in between. There are 14 residues in the CDR3. The germline gives CDR1 WNHNN, CDR2 SYGVQD (reference sequence). In DNA, the CDR3 is TGCGCCAGCAGCACCGGGACACCGGTAGATACGCAGTATTTT. Translation: CASSTGTPVDTQYF.

Only a few counts were recorded for this clone. The chain employs TRBV28 and TRBJ1-1; D ambiguous. Germline CDR1 MDHEN, CDR2 SYDVKM. CDR3 size: 14 residues. Deletions cut 2 bases from V and 3 bases from J, with 10 bases between. The CDR3 sequence is CASSLMAGHTEAFF. CDR3 in DNA: TGTGCCAGCAGTTTAATGGCAGGCCACACTGAAGCTTTCTTT.

This rearrangement joins TRBV2 to TRBJ2-7, with 7 bases fitting TRBD2. Germline V gene lookup returns CDR1 SNHLY and CDR2 FYNNEI. With V trimmed by 6 bases and J by 2 bases, 13 bases remained unmatched. CDR3 length equals 16 residues. CDR3 sequence (DNA): TGTGCCAGCAGCGCCTTAGGACCGGGACTACCCTACGAGCAGTACTTC. Protein product: CASSALGPGLPYEQYF.

V gene TRBV7-8 combines with J gene TRBJ2-1; D remains unclear. This CDR3 has 14 amino acids. Germline V CDR1 and CDR2: SGHVS, FQNEAQ. V dropped 4 bases and J dropped 9 bases, with 16 bases sitting between them. CDR3 region: CASSSTRLVGEQFF. The CDR3 DNA reads as TGTGCCAGCAGCTCGACTCGTCTAGTTGGTGAGCAGTTCTTC.

The chain links TRBV28 to TRBJ1-1; D is undetermined. Per the germline V gene, CDR1 is MDHEN and CDR2 is SYDVKM. Trimming removed 1 base at V and 4 bases at J, with 7 bases between. The CDR3 runs to 13 residues. The CDR3 reads CASSLFLSTEAFF. The CDR3 DNA reads as TGTGCCAGCAGTTTATTCCTAAGCACTGAAGCTTTCTTT.

The genes are TRBV6-5 and TRBJ1-3; D not resolved. The CDR3 covers 15 residues. Per the germline V gene, CDR1 is MNHEY and CDR2 is SVGAGI. V lost 8 bases to trimming and J lost 4 bases, with 18 bases between them. CDR3 coding DNA: TGTGCCAGCTTCTCGGGAGGTGGAGGAGGAAACACCATATATTTT. Amino acid sequence: CASFSGGGGGNTIYF.

This clone was detected once. This CDR3 is CASSFSGNTEAFF. CDR3 coding DNA: TGTGCCAGCAGTTTCTCAGGGAACACTGAAGCTTTCTTT. J is TRBJ1-1 and V is TRBV28; D is ambiguous. CDR3 size: 13 residues. Germline CDR1 is MDHEN and CDR2 is SYDVKM. The V gene lost 3 bases and the J gene lost 1 base, with 6 bases spanning the gap.

J is TRBJ1-1 and V is TRBV4-2; no clear D. V was pared by 5 bases and J by 10 bases, with 17 bases between. CDR3 size: 13 residues. Germline V gives CDR1 LGHNA, CDR2 YNFKEQ. CDR3 nucleotide sequence: TGTGCCAGCAGCGGGCCGGGCGGGTTGAGAGCTTTCTTT. Translated: CASSGPGGLRAFF.

The V call is TRBV7-2, the J call TRBJ1-1; TRBD1 might be the D (5 bases). CDR1 and CDR2 (germline): SGHTA, FQGNSA. The CDR3 spans 12 residues. V shed 1 base and J shed 6 bases, with 6 bases lying between them. The CDR3 nucleotides read TGTGCCAGCAGCTTAGTAGGGGCTGAAGCTTTCTTT. This translates into CASSLVGAEAFF. The whole variable domain, remainder taken from reference TRBV7-2 and TRBJ1-1, is GAGVSQSPSNKVTEKGKDVELRCDPISGHTALYWYRQSLGQGLEFLIYFQGNSAPDKSGLPSDRFSAERTGGSVSTLTIQRTQQEDSAVYLCASSLVGAEAFFGQGTRLTVV.

The gene calls are TRBV9 and TRBJ1-1, with 7 bases that match TRBD1. Per germline, CDR1 SGDLS and CDR2 YYNGEE. The CDR3 spans 15 residues. V lost 3 bases to trimming and J lost 1 base; unmatched junction nucleotides: 6. The DNA of the CDR3 is TGTGCCAGCAGCGATGGGCGACAGGGGAACACTGAAGCTTTCTTT. Its translation is CASSDGRQGNTEAFF.

The chain couples TRBV14 to TRBJ2-5, with D possibly matching TRBD1 (6 bases). The CDR3 runs 13 residues. V was pared by 2 bases and J by 4 bases, with 8 bases between. Germline CDR1 reads SGHDN; CDR2 reads FVKESK. The CDR3 bases are TGTGCCAGCAGCCAAAACAGGGCAGAGACCCAGTACTTC. Its translation: CASSQNRAETQYF.

This chain joins TRBV30 and TRBJ2-7; D gene uncertain. V gave up 0 bases and J gave up 1 base, with 10 bases separating them. The V gene's germline CDR1 is GTSNPN and CDR2 SVGIG (reference sequence). The CDR3 is 14 residues long. CDR3 amino acids: CAWSVLRKSYEQYF. DNA of the CDR3: TGTGCCTGGAGTGTTCTGCGGAAGTCCTACGAGCAGTACTTC.